This T cell receptor (beta chain) was recovered during a study of blood T cell repertoires in COVID-19. Study details: COVID-19 samples from acute and convalescent phases originated in the United States, Italy and Spain. From T cells, B-cell-depleted T cells, or PBMCs came the material, which was cDNA or gDNA.

Authors' data handling: By means of reference gene primer amplification, nucleated cell counts were estimated. TCRdb's table, derived via immunoSEQ multiplex PCR, lists solely in-frame clones and lacks some. V and J calls and clone size are as listed in that table; D and trimming were resolved from the DNA. The data hold more than 150,000 clones, with 86% observed a single time. Comments on this clone: The identical CDR3 is also encoded by other nucleotide sequences in the sample.

The CDR3 runs 15 residues. Germline V CDR1 and CDR2: SGHTA, FQGTGA. V gave up 3 bases and J gave up 5 bases; unmatched junction bases: 7. This TCR was recovered from a young man with acute or convalescent COVID-19. The sequenced sample was peripheral blood. This chain links TRBV7-3 with TRBJ2-3; 8 bases match TRBD2. Here the CDR3 reads CASSLAGGHGDTQYF. The CDR3 DNA sequence: TGTGCCAGCAGCTTGGCGGGGGGCCATGGAGATACGCAGTATTTT.